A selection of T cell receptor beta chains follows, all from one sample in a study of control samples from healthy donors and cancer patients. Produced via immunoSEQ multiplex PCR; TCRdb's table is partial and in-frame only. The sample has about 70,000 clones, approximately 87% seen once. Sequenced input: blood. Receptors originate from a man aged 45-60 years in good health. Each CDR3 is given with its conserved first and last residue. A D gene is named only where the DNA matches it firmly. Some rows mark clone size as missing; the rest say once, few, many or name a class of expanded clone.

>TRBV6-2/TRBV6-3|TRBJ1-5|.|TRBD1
TGTGCCAGCAGTCAAATTCCGTTGACAGGGGCCAATCAGCCCCAGCATTTT
CASSQIPLTGANQPQHF
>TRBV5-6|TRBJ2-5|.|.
TGTGCCAGCGGTACGGGAGCCAAAGAGACCCAGTACTTC
CASGTGAKETQYF
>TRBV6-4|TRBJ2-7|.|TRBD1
TGTGCCAGCAGTGACTCGAGCAAGGACAGGGGCGAGCAGTACTTC
CASSDSSKDRGEQYF
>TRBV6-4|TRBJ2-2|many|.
TGTGCCAGCAGCACAGGGAGCGGGGTCACCGGGGAGCTGTTTTTT
CASSTGSGVTGELFF
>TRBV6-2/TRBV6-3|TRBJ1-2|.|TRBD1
TGTGCCAGCAGTTCGACAGGGCGGACTAACTATGGCTACACCTTC
CASSSTGRTNYGYTF
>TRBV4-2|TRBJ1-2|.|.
TGTGCCAGCAGCCAAGATCTCTATAGGGGAGGTAACTATGGCTACACCTTC
CASSQDLYRGGNYGYTF
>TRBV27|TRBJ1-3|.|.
TGTGCCAGCAGTTTATTGGGGGGGCCTGGAAACACCATATATTTT
CASSLLGGPGNTIYF
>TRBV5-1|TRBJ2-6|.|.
TGCGCCAGCAGCTGGAAACAGGGTTCCGCCTCTGGGGCCAACGTCCTGACTTTC
CASSWKQGSASGANVLTF
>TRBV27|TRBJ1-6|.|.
TGTGCCAGCAAGTGGGGCGGCGATTCACCCCTCCACTTT
CASKWGGDSPLHF
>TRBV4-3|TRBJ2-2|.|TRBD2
TGCGCCAGCAGCCAAGATCTAGGTCTAGCGGCGAACACCGGGGAGCTGTTTTTT
CASSQDLGLAANTGELFF
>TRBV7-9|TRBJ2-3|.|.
TGTGCCAGCAGCGCCGAAGGACTGCCCGGGACAGATACGCAGTATTTT
CASSAEGLPGTDTQYF
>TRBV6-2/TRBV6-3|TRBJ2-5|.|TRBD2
TGTGCCAGCAGTACCCCGACTAGCGGCCAAGAGACCCAGTACTTC
CASSTPTSGQETQYF
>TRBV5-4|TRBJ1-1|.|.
TGTGCCAGCAGCTTGCGTGGGAAGAACACTGAAGCTTTCTTT
CASSLRGKNTEAFF
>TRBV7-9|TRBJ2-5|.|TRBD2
TGTGCCAGCAGCTTAGGTCCTTACGGGAGGGCCGATGGAGGGACCCAGTACTTC
CASSLGPYGRADGGTQYF
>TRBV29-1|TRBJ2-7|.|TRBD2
TGCAGCGGGGGGGAGGGGTCCTCCTACGAGCAGTACTTC
CSGGEGSSYEQYF
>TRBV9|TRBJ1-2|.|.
TGTGCCAGCAGCGCCGCCGGGGTTGGGGCGGACAGAGGCTACACCTTC
CASSAAGVGADRGYTF
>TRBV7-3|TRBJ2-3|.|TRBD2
TGTGCCAGCAGCTTAATAGCGGGGGGCCCTAGCACAGATACGCAGTATTTT
CASSLIAGGPSTDTQYF
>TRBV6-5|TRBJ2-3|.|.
TGTGCCAGCAGTAATGGGGGACACACAGATACGCAGTATTTT
CASSNGGHTDTQYF
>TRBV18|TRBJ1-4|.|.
TGTGCCAGCTCACCAGGACTTAATGAAAAACTGTTTTTT
CASSPGLNEKLFF
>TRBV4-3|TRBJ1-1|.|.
TGCACCAGCAGCCAAGATCCTTACGCAGGGAACACTGAAGCTTTCTTT
CTSSQDPYAGNTEAFF
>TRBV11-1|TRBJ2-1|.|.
TGTGCCAGCAGCTTATCCCCAAGCTCCTACAATGAGCAGTTCTTC
CASSLSPSSYNEQFF
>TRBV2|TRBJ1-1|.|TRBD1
TGTGCCAGCAGGGACAGGGGGAACACTGAAGCTTTCTTT
CASRDRGNTEAFF
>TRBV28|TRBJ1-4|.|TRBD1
TGTGCCAGCAGTGCGAGGACAGGGTTAGGCGAAAAACTGTTTTTT
CASSARTGLGEKLFF
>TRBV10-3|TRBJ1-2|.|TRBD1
TGTGCCATCAGTGCGTCTCGAGGGGGCGATGGCGGCTACACCTTC
CAISASRGGDGGYTF
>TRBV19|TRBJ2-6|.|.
TGTGCCAGTAGTAGGACGATCCAGGTTGGCTCTGGGGCCAACGTCCTGACTTTC
CASSRTIQVGSGANVLTF
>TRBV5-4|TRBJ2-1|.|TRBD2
TGTGCCTACGGCGGGACTAGCGGGAACTATGAGCAGTTCTTC
CAYGGTSGNYEQFF
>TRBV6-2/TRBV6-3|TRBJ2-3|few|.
TGTGCCAGCAGTTCGGCCGGGAGTAGAACAGATACGCAGTATTTT
CASSSAGSRTDTQYF
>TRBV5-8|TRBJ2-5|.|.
TGTGCCAGCAGCGCCGGGACGGATAGGGAGACCCAGTACTTC
CASSAGTDRETQYF
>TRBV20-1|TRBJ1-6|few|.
TGCAGTGCTAGTGAGGGTAGCTCCTATAATTCACCCCTCCACTTT
CSASEGSSYNSPLHF
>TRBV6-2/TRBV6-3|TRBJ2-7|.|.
TGTGCCAGCAGCAATGATCTTCGGGGACGGACCTACGAGCAGTACTTC
CASSNDLRGRTYEQYF
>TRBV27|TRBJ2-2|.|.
TGTGCCAGCAGGGACCTCGGATCCACCGGGGAGCTGTTTTTT
CASRDLGSTGELFF